The rows below give T cell receptor beta chains drawn from one sample of a study of beta chain features in type 1 diabetes. Profiled with immunoSEQ multiplex PCR; TCRdb holds only in-frame clones, not every one. The sample consists of about 410,000 clones, around 14% of them appearing once. Sequenced input: naive CD4+ T cells from blood. Source of these receptors: a man aged 30 to 39 in good health. Both conserved end residues are part of each CDR3. Each record gives: V gene, clone size, J gene, D gene, CDR3 protein, CDR3 DNA. The D gene is left open where the match is weak. Rows give clone size only sometimes, using once, few, many, or a class for an expanded clone.

V gene: TRBV7-2
clone size: .
J gene: TRBJ2-5
D gene: TRBD2
CDR3 protein: CASSRASGTQETQYF
CDR3 DNA: TGTGCCAGCAGCAGAGCTAGCGGCACCCAAGAGACCCAGTACTTC

V gene: TRBV9
clone size: .
J gene: TRBJ2-2
D gene: .
CDR3 protein: CARDVSRPTGELFF
CDR3 DNA: TGTGCCAGGGATGTGAGTAGACCCACCGGGGAGCTGTTTTTT

V gene: TRBV27
clone size: few
J gene: TRBJ2-1
D gene: .
CDR3 protein: CASSSVSGAYNEQFF
CDR3 DNA: TGTGCCAGCAGTTCGGTTTCAGGGGCCTACAATGAGCAGTTCTTC

V gene: TRBV6-6
clone size: few
J gene: TRBJ2-4
D gene: .
CDR3 protein: CASSERDIQYF
CDR3 DNA: TGTGCCAGCAGTGAAAGGGACATTCAGTACTTC

V gene: TRBV2
clone size: few
J gene: TRBJ1-6
D gene: .
CDR3 protein: CASTLDINSPLHF
CDR3 DNA: TGTGCCAGCACCTTGGACATCAATTCACCCCTCCACTTT

V gene: TRBV5-4
clone size: .
J gene: TRBJ2-5
D gene: .
CDR3 protein: CASSQANLGTQYF
CDR3 DNA: TGTGCCAGCAGCCAGGCTAACTTGGGGACCCAGTACTTC

V gene: TRBV4-3
clone size: few
J gene: TRBJ2-1
D gene: TRBD2
CDR3 protein: CASSPYQAGGPGSMGNEQFF
CDR3 DNA: TGCGCCAGCAGCCCTTATCAGGCGGGAGGGCCAGGGTCCATGGGCAATGAGCAGTTCTTC

V gene: TRBV5-6
clone size: .
J gene: TRBJ2-5
D gene: .
CDR3 protein: CASSSKKETQYF
CDR3 DNA: TGTGCCAGCAGTAGTAAGAAAGAGACCCAGTACTTC

V gene: TRBV4-3
clone size: .
J gene: TRBJ2-1
D gene: .
CDR3 protein: CASSSYRGEQFF
CDR3 DNA: TGCGCCAGCAGTTCTTACCGAGGGGAGCAGTTCTTC

V gene: TRBV7-8
clone size: few
J gene: TRBJ2-1
D gene: TRBD2
CDR3 protein: CASSRKTGLAAHNEQFF
CDR3 DNA: TGTGCCAGCAGCCGAAAGACGGGACTAGCGGCACACAATGAGCAGTTCTTC

V gene: TRBV28
clone size: few
J gene: TRBJ2-5
D gene: TRBD2
CDR3 protein: CASSLAGTSGKETQYF
CDR3 DNA: TGTGCCAGCAGTCTGGCCGGGACTAGCGGTAAAGAGACCCAGTACTTC

V gene: TRBV14
clone size: few
J gene: TRBJ1-6
D gene: .
CDR3 protein: CASSQDKGAGYSPLHF
CDR3 DNA: TGTGCCAGCAGCCAAGATAAAGGGGCCGGGTATTCACCCCTCCACTTT

V gene: TRBV2
clone size: .
J gene: TRBJ2-7
D gene: TRBD1
CDR3 protein: CASGDLGQGDEQYF
CDR3 DNA: TGTGCCAGCGGGGACCTAGGACAGGGGGACGAGCAGTACTTC

V gene: TRBV7-3
clone size: few
J gene: TRBJ2-1
D gene: TRBD2
CDR3 protein: CASSLVPGLENNEQFF
CDR3 DNA: TGTGCCAGCAGCTTAGTGCCGGGACTAGAAAACAATGAGCAGTTCTTC

V gene: TRBV29-1
clone size: few
J gene: TRBJ1-2
D gene: .
CDR3 protein: CSAGKGGPYGYTF
CDR3 DNA: TGCAGCGCTGGGAAGGGCGGTCCCTATGGCTACACCTTC

V gene: TRBV6-5
clone size: few
J gene: TRBJ1-1
D gene: .
CDR3 protein: CASRRQGNTEAFF
CDR3 DNA: TGTGCCAGCAGACGGCAAGGGAACACTGAAGCTTTCTTT

V gene: TRBV5-1
clone size: .
J gene: TRBJ2-3
D gene: TRBD2
CDR3 protein: CASSLALSGLAFTDTQYF
CDR3 DNA: TGCGCCAGCAGCTTGGCACTATCGGGACTAGCGTTCACAGATACGCAGTATTTT

V gene: TRBV10-1
clone size: few
J gene: TRBJ1-4
D gene: .
CDR3 protein: CASSEEGSSEKLFF
CDR3 DNA: TGCGCCAGCAGTGAGGAGGGAAGCAGTGAAAAACTGTTTTTT

V gene: TRBV7-2
clone size: few
J gene: TRBJ2-7
D gene: .
CDR3 protein: CASSMGLYEQYF
CDR3 DNA: TGTGCCAGCAGCATGGGACTCTACGAGCAGTACTTC

V gene: TRBV6-5
clone size: few
J gene: TRBJ2-3
D gene: TRBD2
CDR3 protein: CASSYFSGGGADTQYF
CDR3 DNA: TGTGCCAGCAGTTACTTCAGCGGGGGTGGGGCAGATACGCAGTATTTT

V gene: TRBV25-1
clone size: few
J gene: TRBJ1-3
D gene: .
CDR3 protein: CASRSLGNTIYF
CDR3 DNA: TGTGCCAGCAGGTCACTTGGGAACACCATATATTTT

V gene: TRBV4-3
clone size: .
J gene: TRBJ2-5
D gene: .
CDR3 protein: CASSQDLGQQETQYF
CDR3 DNA: TGCGCCAGCAGCCAAGATTTGGGACAACAAGAGACCCAGTACTTC

V gene: TRBV4-1
clone size: .
J gene: TRBJ1-2
D gene: .
CDR3 protein: CASSQVFSGTKALNYGYTF
CDR3 DNA: TGCGCCAGCAGCCAAGTGTTTTCCGGGACAAAAGCCCTAAACTATGGCTACACCTTC

V gene: TRBV4-1
clone size: few
J gene: TRBJ2-2
D gene: TRBD1
CDR3 protein: CASSQDRDSANTGELFF
CDR3 DNA: TGCGCCAGCAGCCAGGACCGGGACAGTGCGAACACCGGGGAGCTGTTTTTT

V gene: TRBV19
clone size: few
J gene: TRBJ1-5
D gene: .
CDR3 protein: CASSGVVNQPQHF
CDR3 DNA: TGTGCCAGTAGCGGGGTAGTGAATCAGCCCCAGCATTTT

V gene: TRBV5-1
clone size: few
J gene: TRBJ2-5
D gene: .
CDR3 protein: CASFSRGKTETQYF
CDR3 DNA: TGCGCCAGCTTCTCGAGGGGGAAAACAGAGACCCAGTACTTC

V gene: TRBV5-6
clone size: .
J gene: TRBJ2-7
D gene: .
CDR3 protein: CASSFGSSWDEQYF
CDR3 DNA: TGTGCCAGCAGCTTCGGCTCGTCGTGGGACGAGCAGTACTTC

V gene: TRBV5-6
clone size: .
J gene: TRBJ2-7
D gene: TRBD1
CDR3 protein: CASSLTGGTYEQYF
CDR3 DNA: TGTGCCAGCAGCTTGACAGGGGGAACCTACGAGCAGTACTTC

V gene: TRBV12-5
clone size: .
J gene: TRBJ2-3
D gene: .
CDR3 protein: CASGLATDTQYF
CDR3 DNA: TGTGCTAGTGGTTTGGCCACAGATACGCAGTATTTT

V gene: TRBV10-3
clone size: many
J gene: TRBJ2-1
D gene: TRBD1
CDR3 protein: CAIKGQVTNEQFF
CDR3 DNA: TGTGCCATCAAAGGACAGGTCACGAATGAGCAGTTCTTC

V gene: TRBV19
clone size: few
J gene: TRBJ2-4
D gene: .
CDR3 protein: CASSIAQARNIQYF
CDR3 DNA: TGTGCCAGTAGTATAGCACAGGCTAGAAACATTCAGTACTTC

V gene: TRBV7-9
clone size: few
J gene: TRBJ1-5
D gene: .
CDR3 protein: CASSLPGPRQPQHF
CDR3 DNA: TGTGCCAGCAGCCTCCCCGGGCCCCGTCAGCCCCAGCATTTT

V gene: TRBV5-6
clone size: .
J gene: TRBJ2-1
D gene: .
CDR3 protein: CASSPLLATFNEQFF
CDR3 DNA: TGTGCCAGCAGCCCTCTTCTAGCGACATTCAATGAGCAGTTCTTC

V gene: TRBV7-2
clone size: few
J gene: TRBJ2-3
D gene: .
CDR3 protein: CASSLRATRSTDTQYF
CDR3 DNA: TGTGCCAGCAGCTTAAGGGCTACCCGCTCCACAGATACGCAGTATTTT

V gene: TRBV2
clone size: .
J gene: TRBJ2-1
D gene: TRBD1
CDR3 protein: CASSAGTGDGEQFF
CDR3 DNA: TGTGCCAGCAGTGCTGGGACAGGGGACGGTGAGCAGTTCTTC

V gene: TRBV7-2
clone size: .
J gene: TRBJ2-7
D gene: TRBD1
CDR3 protein: CASRKPGQGSYEQYF
CDR3 DNA: TGTGCCAGCAGAAAGCCGGGACAGGGGTCCTACGAGCAGTACTTC

V gene: TRBV2
clone size: few
J gene: TRBJ2-7
D gene: .
CDR3 protein: CASTETRNGLEQYF
CDR3 DNA: TGTGCCAGCACCGAGACACGGAATGGGCTCGAGCAGTACTTC

V gene: TRBV25-1
clone size: few
J gene: TRBJ2-1
D gene: .
CDR3 protein: CASSTTGTTNEQFF
CDR3 DNA: TGTGCCAGCAGCACTACCGGGACCACCAATGAGCAGTTCTTC

V gene: TRBV6-6
clone size: .
J gene: TRBJ2-3
D gene: TRBD2
CDR3 protein: CASSYSLAAQYF
CDR3 DNA: TGTGCCAGCAGTTACTCTCTAGCGGCGCAGTATTTT

V gene: TRBV18
clone size: few
J gene: TRBJ2-3
D gene: .
CDR3 protein: CASSPINTDTQYF
CDR3 DNA: TGTGCCAGCTCACCCATCAACACAGATACGCAGTATTTT

V gene: TRBV6-6
clone size: .
J gene: TRBJ2-3
D gene: .
CDR3 protein: CASVSEAVKTNTQYF
CDR3 DNA: TGTGCCAGCGTGTCGGAGGCGGTAAAAACTAATACGCAGTATTTT

V gene: TRBV11-2
clone size: .
J gene: TRBJ2-7
D gene: .
CDR3 protein: CASTRDRPLKTYEQYF
CDR3 DNA: TGTGCCAGCACCCGAGACAGGCCGCTTAAGACCTACGAGCAGTACTTC

V gene: TRBV1
clone size: .
J gene: TRBJ2-7
D gene: .
CDR3 protein: CTSRFSGSSYEQYF
CDR3 DNA: TGCACCAGCAGATTTAGCGGGAGCTCCTACGAGCAGTACTTC